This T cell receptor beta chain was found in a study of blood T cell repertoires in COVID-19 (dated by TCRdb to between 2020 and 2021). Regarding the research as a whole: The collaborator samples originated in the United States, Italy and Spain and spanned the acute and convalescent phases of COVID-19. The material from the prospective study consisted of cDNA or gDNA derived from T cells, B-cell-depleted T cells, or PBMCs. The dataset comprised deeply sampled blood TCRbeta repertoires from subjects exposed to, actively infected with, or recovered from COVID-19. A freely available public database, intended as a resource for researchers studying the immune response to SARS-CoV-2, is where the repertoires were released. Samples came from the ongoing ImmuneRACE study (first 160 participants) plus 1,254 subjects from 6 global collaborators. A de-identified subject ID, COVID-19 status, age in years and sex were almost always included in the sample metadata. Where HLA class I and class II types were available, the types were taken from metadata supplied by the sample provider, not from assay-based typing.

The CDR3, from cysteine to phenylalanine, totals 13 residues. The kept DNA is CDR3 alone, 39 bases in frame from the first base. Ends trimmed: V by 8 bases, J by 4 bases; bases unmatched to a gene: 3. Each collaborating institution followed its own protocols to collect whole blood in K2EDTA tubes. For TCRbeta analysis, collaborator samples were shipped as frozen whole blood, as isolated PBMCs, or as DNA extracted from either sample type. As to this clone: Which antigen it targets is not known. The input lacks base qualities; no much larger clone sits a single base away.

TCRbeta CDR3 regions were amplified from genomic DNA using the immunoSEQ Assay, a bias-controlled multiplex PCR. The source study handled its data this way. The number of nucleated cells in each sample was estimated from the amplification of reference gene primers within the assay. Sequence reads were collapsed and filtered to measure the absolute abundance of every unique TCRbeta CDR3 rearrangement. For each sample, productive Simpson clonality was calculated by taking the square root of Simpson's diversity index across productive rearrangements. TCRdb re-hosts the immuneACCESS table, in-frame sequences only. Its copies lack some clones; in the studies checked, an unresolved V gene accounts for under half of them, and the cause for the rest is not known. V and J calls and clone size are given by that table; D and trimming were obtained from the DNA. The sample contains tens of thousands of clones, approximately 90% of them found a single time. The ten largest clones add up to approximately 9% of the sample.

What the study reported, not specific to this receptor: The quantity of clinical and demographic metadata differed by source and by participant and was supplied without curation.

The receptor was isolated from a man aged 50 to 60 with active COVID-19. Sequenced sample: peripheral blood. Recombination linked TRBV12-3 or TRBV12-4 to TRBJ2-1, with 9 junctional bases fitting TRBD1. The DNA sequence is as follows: TGTGCCAGCGGGACAGGGAGGTACAATGAGCAGTTCTTC. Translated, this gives CASGTGRYNEQFF.